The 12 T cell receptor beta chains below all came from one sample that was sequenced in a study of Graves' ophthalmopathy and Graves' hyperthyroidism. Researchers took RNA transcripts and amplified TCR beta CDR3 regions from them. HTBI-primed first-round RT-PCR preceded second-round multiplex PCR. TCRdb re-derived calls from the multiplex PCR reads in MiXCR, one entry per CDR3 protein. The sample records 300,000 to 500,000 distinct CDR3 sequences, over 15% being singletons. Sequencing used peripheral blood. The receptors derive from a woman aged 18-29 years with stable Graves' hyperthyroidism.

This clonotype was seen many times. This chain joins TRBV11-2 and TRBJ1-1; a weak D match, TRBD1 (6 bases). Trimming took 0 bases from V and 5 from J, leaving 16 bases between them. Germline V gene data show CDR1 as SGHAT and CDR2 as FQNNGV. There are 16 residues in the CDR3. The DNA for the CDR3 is TGTGCCAGCAGCTTAGAGATGTTAGGGGGAGGGACTGAAGCTTTCTTT. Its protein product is CASSLEMLGGGTEAFF.

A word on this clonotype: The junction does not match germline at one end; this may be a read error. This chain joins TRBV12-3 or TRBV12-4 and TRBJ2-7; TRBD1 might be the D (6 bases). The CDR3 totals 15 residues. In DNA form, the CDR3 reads TGTGCCAGCAGTGAATGGGACACCGTGTTCTACGATCAGTACTTC. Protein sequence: CASSEWDTVFYDQYF.

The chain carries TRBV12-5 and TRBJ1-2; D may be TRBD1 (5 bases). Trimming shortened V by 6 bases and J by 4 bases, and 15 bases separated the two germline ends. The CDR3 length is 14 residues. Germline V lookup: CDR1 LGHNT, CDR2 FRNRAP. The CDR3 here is CASGVTETLYGYTF. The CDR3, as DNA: TGTGCTAGTGGGGTGACAGAGACACTCTATGGCTACACCTTC.

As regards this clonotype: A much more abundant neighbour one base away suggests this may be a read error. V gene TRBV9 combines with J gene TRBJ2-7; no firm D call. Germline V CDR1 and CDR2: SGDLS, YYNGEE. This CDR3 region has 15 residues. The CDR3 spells CASSVGVGFTYERYF. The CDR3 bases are TGTGCCAGCAGCGTAGGAGTAGGGTTTACCTACGAGCGGTACTTC.

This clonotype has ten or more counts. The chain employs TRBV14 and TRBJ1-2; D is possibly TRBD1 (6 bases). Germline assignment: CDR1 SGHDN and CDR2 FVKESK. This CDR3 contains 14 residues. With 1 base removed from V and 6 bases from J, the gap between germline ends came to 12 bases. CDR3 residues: CASSQVGQGHGYTF. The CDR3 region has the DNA TGTGCCAGCAGCCAAGTGGGTCAGGGGCATGGCTACACCTTC.

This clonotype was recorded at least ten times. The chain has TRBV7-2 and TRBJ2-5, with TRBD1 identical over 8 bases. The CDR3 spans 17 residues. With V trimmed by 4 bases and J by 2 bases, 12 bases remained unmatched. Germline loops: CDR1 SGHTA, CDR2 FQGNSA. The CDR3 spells CASSSTPGQAPQETQYF. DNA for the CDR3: TGTGCCAGCAGCTCCACCCCGGGACAGGCTCCACAAGAGACCCAGTACTTC. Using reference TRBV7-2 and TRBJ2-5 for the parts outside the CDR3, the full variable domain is GAGVSQSPSNKVTEKGKDVELRCDPISGHTALYWYRQSLGQGLEFLIYFQGNSAPDKSGLPSDRFSAERTGGSVSTLTIQRTQQEDSAVYLCASSSTPGQAPQETQYFGPGTRLLVL.

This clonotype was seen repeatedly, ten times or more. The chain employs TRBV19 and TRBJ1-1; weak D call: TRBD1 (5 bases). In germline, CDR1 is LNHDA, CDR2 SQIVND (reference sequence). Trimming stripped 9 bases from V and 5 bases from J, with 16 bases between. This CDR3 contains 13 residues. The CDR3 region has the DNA TGTGCCAGCAACCCAGGGTTTGGGACTGAAGCTTTCTTT. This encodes CASNPGFGTEAFF.

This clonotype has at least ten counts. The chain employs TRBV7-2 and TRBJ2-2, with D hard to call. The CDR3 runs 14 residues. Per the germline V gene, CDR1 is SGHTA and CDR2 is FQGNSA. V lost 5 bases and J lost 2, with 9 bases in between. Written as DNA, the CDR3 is TGTGCCAGCAGCATCGGGCCTAACACCGGGGAGCTGTTTTTT. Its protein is CASSIGPNTGELFF. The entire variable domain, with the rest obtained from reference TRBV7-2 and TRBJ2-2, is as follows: GAGVSQSPSNKVTEKGKDVELRCDPISGHTALYWYRQSLGQGLEFLIYFQGNSAPDKSGLPSDRFSAERTGGSVSTLTIQRTQQEDSAVYLCASSIGPNTGELFFGEGSRLTVL.

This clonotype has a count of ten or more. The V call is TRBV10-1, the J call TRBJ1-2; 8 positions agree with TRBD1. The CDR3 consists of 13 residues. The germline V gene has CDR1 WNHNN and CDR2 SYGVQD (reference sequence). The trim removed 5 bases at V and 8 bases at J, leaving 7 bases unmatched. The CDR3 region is CASSRDRRSGYTF. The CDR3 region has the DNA TGCGCCAGCAGTAGGGACAGGCGATCAGGCTACACCTTC.

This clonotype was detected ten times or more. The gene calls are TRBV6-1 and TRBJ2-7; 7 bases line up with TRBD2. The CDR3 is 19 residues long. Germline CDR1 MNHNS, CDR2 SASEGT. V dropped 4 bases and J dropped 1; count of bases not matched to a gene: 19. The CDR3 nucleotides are TGTGCCAGCAGTGCTGTCGGACTAGGGAAATCAATCCTGTCCTACGAGCAGTACTTC. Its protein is CASSAVGLGKSILSYEQYF.

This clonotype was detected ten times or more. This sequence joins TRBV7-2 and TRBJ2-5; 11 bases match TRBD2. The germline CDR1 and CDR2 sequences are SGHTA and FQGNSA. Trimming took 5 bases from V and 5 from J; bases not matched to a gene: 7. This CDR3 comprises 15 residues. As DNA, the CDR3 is TGTGCCAGCAGCCATAGGCTAGCGGGGGGCGAGACCCAGTACTTC. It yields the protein CASSHRLAGGETQYF.

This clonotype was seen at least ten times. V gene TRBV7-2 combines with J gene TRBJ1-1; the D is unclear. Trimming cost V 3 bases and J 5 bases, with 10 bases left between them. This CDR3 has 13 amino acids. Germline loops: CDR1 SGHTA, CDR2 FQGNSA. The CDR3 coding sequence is TGTGCCAGCAGCTTGGGCCGCACAACTGAAGCTTTCTTT. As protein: CASSLGRTTEAFF.